A selection of T cell receptor beta chains follows, all from one sample in a study of liver allograft versus peripheral blood T cells. MiXCR, applied by TCRdb to the reads, yields one record per CDR3 protein. The sample lists about 2,600 distinct CDR3 sequences, 19% occurring once. The receptors were gathered from a human patient who had a liver transplant. The T cells may partly be graft donor cells. Both conserved end residues are part of each CDR3. The order of the fields is J gene, D gene, V gene, clone size, CDR3 protein, CDR3 DNA. The D gene is left open where the match is weak. Size is omitted from some rows. Given values are once, few, many or a class for expanded clones.

>TRBJ1-2|.|TRBV12-3/TRBV12-4|few
CASSLGILEGYTF
TGTGCCAGCAGTCTCGGGATTCTGGAGGGCTACACCTTC
>TRBJ2-1|.|TRBV28|.
CASSQIIHEQFF
TGTGCCAGCAGTCAGATAATCCATGAGCAGTTCTTC
>TRBJ2-1|.|TRBV12-3/TRBV12-4|.
CASSFLGPDEQFF
TGTGCCAGCAGTTTTTTGGGTCCCGATGAGCAGTTCTTC
>TRBJ2-2|.|TRBV7-9|medium-sized
CASSLGELFF
TGTGCCAGCAGCCTCGGGGAGCTGTTTTTT
>TRBJ2-1|.|TRBV6-1|medium-sized
CASSEPGNEQFF
TGTGCCAGCAGTGAGCCAGGGAATGAGCAGTTCTTC
>TRBJ1-2|.|TRBV6-1|medium-sized
CASSERYLRQVHYGYTF
TGTGCCAGCAGTGAGCGATACTTGCGGCAGGTTCACTATGGCTACACCTTC
>TRBJ2-7|TRBD2|TRBV28|few
CASSVYGGANEQYF
TGTGCCAGCAGTGTATACGGGGGGGCCAACGAGCAGTACTTC
>TRBJ1-2|.|TRBV29-1|.
CSVPESLYGYTF
TGCAGCGTTCCCGAGTCTCTCTATGGCTACACCTTC
>TRBJ2-7|.|TRBV28|medium-sized
CASSLGVDYEQYF
TGTGCCAGCAGTTTAGGGGTGGACTACGAGCAGTACTTC
>TRBJ1-1|.|TRBV7-3|few
CASSGGAGTEAFF
TGTGCCAGCAGCGGTGGGGCAGGAACTGAAGCTTTCTTT
>TRBJ2-7|.|TRBV5-1|few
CASSTGDYEQYF
TGCGCCAGCAGCACGGGGGACTACGAGCAGTACTTC
>TRBJ2-2|TRBD1|TRBV6-1|.
CASGSGQGDTGELFF
TGTGCCAGTGGGAGTGGGCAGGGGGACACCGGGGAGCTGTTTTTT
>TRBJ1-2|TRBD1|TRBV6-1|large
CASSELTGGAGYGYTF
TGTGCCAGCAGTGAATTGACAGGGGGCGCCGGCTATGGCTACACCTTC
>TRBJ1-2|TRBD1|TRBV9|medium-sized
CASSEPRTGLDGYTF
TGTGCCAGCAGCGAGCCCCGGACAGGGTTGGATGGCTACACCTTC
>TRBJ1-1|.|TRBV5-1|.
CASSPHGVERFTEAFF
TGCGCCAGCAGCCCCCATGGCGTAGAGCGCTTCACTGAAGCTTTCTTT
>TRBJ2-7|TRBD2|TRBV27|medium-sized
CASSLDSGKPLGDEQYF
TGTGCCAGCAGTTTAGATAGCGGGAAGCCTTTGGGAGACGAGCAGTACTTC
>TRBJ2-3|.|TRBV10-1|many
CASSAWAGSSTDTQYF
TGCGCCAGCAGCGCCTGGGCCGGCTCTAGCACAGATACGCAGTATTTT
>TRBJ1-2|.|TRBV7-9|.
CASRRDKLYGYTF
TGTGCCAGCAGACGGGACAAGCTCTATGGCTACACCTTC
>TRBJ2-1|.|TRBV9|few
CASSKSENEQFF
TGTGCCAGCAGCAAAAGCGAGAACGAGCAGTTCTTC
>TRBJ1-2|.|TRBV9|medium-sized
CASSHRGRDGYTF
TGTGCCAGCAGCCACCGGGGGCGTGATGGCTACACCTTC
>TRBJ1-1|.|TRBV7-9|medium-sized
CASSLFSSRNTEAFF
TGTGCCAGCAGCTTATTTTCGTCGCGAAACACTGAAGCTTTCTTT
>TRBJ2-1|TRBD2|TRBV6-5|many
CASTELAGGTNEQFF
TGTGCCAGCACCGAACTAGCGGGAGGTACCAATGAGCAGTTCTTC
>TRBJ2-1|TRBD2|TRBV6-5|once
CASSPLAGGPNEQFF
TGTGCCAGCAGCCCACTAGCGGGGGGGCCGAATGAGCAGTTCTTC
>TRBJ2-1|TRBD2|TRBV6-2/TRBV6-3|medium-sized
CASSYFFTSGDYNEQFF
TGTGCCAGCAGTTACTTCTTTACTAGCGGGGATTACAATGAGCAGTTCTTC
>TRBJ2-1|.|TRBV19|medium-sized
CASSIFESSYNEQFF
TGTGCCAGTAGTATATTTGAAAGCTCCTACAATGAGCAGTTCTTC
>TRBJ2-7|.|TRBV6-2/TRBV6-3|.
CASSYSQGRAYEQYF
TGTGCCAGCAGTTACTCGCAGGGACGAGCCTACGAGCAGTACTTC
>TRBJ2-7|.|TRBV11-2|.
CASSLAPSYEQYF
TGTGCCAGCAGCTTAGCACCCTCCTACGAGCAGTACTTC
>TRBJ1-5|.|TRBV19|medium-sized
CASSKPDYYQPQHF
TGTGCCAGTAGTAAGCCGGACTATTATCAGCCCCAGCATTTT
>TRBJ1-2|.|TRBV27|few
CASSWDASNYGYTF
TGTGCCAGCAGTTGGGACGCCTCTAACTATGGCTACACCTTC
>TRBJ2-2|TRBD2|TRBV28|medium-sized
CASSLIRGREAPRGELFF
TGTGCCAGCAGTTTGATAAGAGGGCGGGAGGCCCCCAGGGGGGAGCTGTTTTTT
>TRBJ2-1|.|TRBV20-1|.
CSARTGTARDNEQFF
TGCAGTGCTAGGACCGGGACCGCGCGTGACAATGAGCAGTTCTTC
>TRBJ1-2|.|TRBV19|many
CASSIQGPPGYGYTF
TGTGCCAGTAGTATTCAGGGGCCTCCTGGCTATGGCTACACCTTC
>TRBJ2-2|.|TRBV24-1|large
CATSAPTGELFF
TGTGCCACCAGTGCGCCTACCGGGGAGCTGTTTTTT
>TRBJ2-7|.|TRBV6-6|medium-sized
CAIREGISYEQYF
TGTGCCATCCGTGAGGGAATTTCCTACGAGCAGTACTTC
>TRBJ2-3|.|TRBV28|medium-sized
CASSWPQGSTDTQYF
TGTGCCAGCAGTTGGCCGCAGGGTAGCACAGATACGCAGTATTTT
>TRBJ2-1|.|TRBV9|few
CASSPQGGEQFF
TGTGCCAGCAGCCCTCAAGGCGGTGAGCAGTTCTTC
>TRBJ2-7|.|TRBV19|medium-sized
CASSPDSSEQYF
TGTGCCAGTAGTCCGGACAGCTCGGAGCAGTACTTC
>TRBJ1-6|TRBD1|TRBV12-3/TRBV12-4|.
CASSPGQGAYNSPLHF
TGTGCCAGCAGTCCGGGACAGGGGGCCTATAATTCACCCCTCCACTTT
>TRBJ2-7|TRBD2|TRBV19|medium-sized
CATRIGGGDYEQYF
TGTGCCACCCGGATTGGCGGGGGGGACTACGAGCAGTACTTC
>TRBJ2-3|TRBD2|TRBV7-4|medium-sized
CASSSTGLAVGTDTQYF
TGTGCCAGCAGCTCCACAGGACTAGCGGTTGGCACAGATACGCAGTATTTT
>TRBJ2-1|TRBD2|TRBV9|.
CASSWTSGKVNEQFF
TGTGCCAGCAGTTGGACTAGCGGGAAAGTCAATGAGCAGTTCTTC
>TRBJ1-1|.|TRBV14|.
CASSPILGPLNTEAFF
TGTGCCAGCAGCCCAATTCTGGGGCCGTTGAACACTGAAGCTTTCTTT
>TRBJ2-5|.|TRBV5-1|.
CASSYNYGDTNIISETQYF
TGCGCCAGCAGCTACAATTACGGGGACACTAACATAATTTCAGAGACCCAGTACTTC